A single T cell receptor beta chain is shown here with its context. This sample was included in a study of technical replicates of blood from a handful of donors. The assay was immunoSEQ multiplex PCR, and TCRdb's table has in-frame clones only and misses some. The sample lists tens of thousands of clones, approximately 87% occurring once. This receptor was obtained from a human donor in good health. Some clones in this sample may be carry-over from other donors' samples. The sample taken for sequencing was PBMCs.

In nucleotides, the CDR3 is TGTGCCAGCAGCTTGGATAGCGGGAGGGGTGAGCAGTTCTTC. Translated: CASSLDSGRGEQFF. The chain links TRBV5-4 to TRBJ2-1, with TRBD2 matching over 11 bases. The CDR3 runs to 14 residues. V dropped 0 bases and J dropped 9; count of bases not matched to a gene: 2. CDR1 is SGHNT, CDR2 YYREEE, per germline (reference sequence).